These T cell receptor beta chains were read from a single sample in a study of lymphopenia after photon versus proton radiotherapy. Sequencing was performed with immunoSEQ multiplex PCR; in TCRdb, only in-frame clones are kept and a portion is missing. The data show approximately 24,000 clones, roughly nine tenths seen once. The material was peripheral blood, obtained from a patient treated with photon-based radiotherapy. The receptors stem from a woman aged 50 to 60 with cholangiocarcinoma. Both conserved end residues are part of each CDR3. A D gene is named only where the DNA matches it firmly.

D	V	J	CDR3	DNA
-	TRBV11-2	TRBJ2-1	CASSLGRTGSRVGFF	TGTGCCAGCAGCCTAGGAAGAACAGGGAGTAGAGTGGGGTTCTTC
-	TRBV18	TRBJ2-3	CASSPKGPDTQYF	TGTGCCAGCTCACCAAAAGGACCAGATACGCAGTATTTT
TRBD1	TRBV7-9	TRBJ2-2	CASSRLTGSGTGELFF	TGTGCCAGCAGCCGCTTGACAGGGTCAGGCACCGGGGAGCTGTTTTTT
TRBD2	TRBV7-8	TRBJ2-3	CASSLTPASGGHTQYF	TGTGCCAGCAGCTTAACACCGGCTAGCGGGGGACATACGCAGTATTTT
TRBD1	TRBV7-2	TRBJ1-1	CASSLFIDRGDTEAFF	TGTGCCAGCAGCTTATTTATCGACAGGGGGGACACTGAAGCTTTCTTT
TRBD1	TRBV6-5	TRBJ1-2	CASRRDRLYGYTF	TGTGCCAGCAGGCGGGACAGACTCTATGGCTACACCTTC
TRBD1	TRBV27	TRBJ2-7	CASSPRDRGKNEQYF	TGTGCCAGCAGTCCTCGGGACAGGGGAAAGAACGAGCAGTACTTC
TRBD1	TRBV5-1	TRBJ1-1	CASSLDRGRGAFF	TGCGCCAGCAGCTTAGACAGGGGGCGCGGGGCTTTCTTT
TRBD1	TRBV19	TRBJ1-2	CASRSGQGDHRRDGYTF	TGTGCCAGTAGGTCAGGACAGGGGGACCACCGAAGGGATGGCTACACCTTC
-	TRBV2	TRBJ1-1	CASSEFVRDTEAFF	TGTGCCAGCAGTGAATTCGTCAGAGACACTGAAGCTTTCTTT
TRBD1	TRBV23-1	TRBJ2-7	CASSHHGQDEGSYEQYF	TGCGCCAGCAGTCATCACGGACAGGACGAGGGCTCCTACGAGCAGTACTTC
TRBD1	TRBV5-4	TRBJ2-4	CASSHPTGARAKNIQYF	TGTGCCAGCAGCCACCCGACAGGGGCTCGAGCCAAAAACATTCAGTACTTC
-	TRBV5-1	TRBJ1-1	CASGDGTYTEAFF	TGCGCCAGCGGCGACGGAACCTACACTGAAGCTTTCTTT
TRBD1	TRBV5-6	TRBJ1-4	CASSLFGTGGEKLFF	TGTGCCAGCAGCTTGTTCGGGACAGGGGGAGAAAAACTGTTTTTT
-	TRBV7-2	TRBJ2-3	CASSPTTSTDTQYF	TGTGCCAGCAGCCCGACGACCAGCACAGATACGCAGTATTTT
TRBD1	TRBV6-5	TRBJ1-1	CASSRQGFGTEAFF	TGTGCCAGCAGTAGACAGGGGTTCGGAACTGAAGCTTTCTTT
-	TRBV7-2	TRBJ1-5	CASSPYNQPQHF	TGTGCCAGCAGCCCCTACAATCAGCCCCAGCATTTT